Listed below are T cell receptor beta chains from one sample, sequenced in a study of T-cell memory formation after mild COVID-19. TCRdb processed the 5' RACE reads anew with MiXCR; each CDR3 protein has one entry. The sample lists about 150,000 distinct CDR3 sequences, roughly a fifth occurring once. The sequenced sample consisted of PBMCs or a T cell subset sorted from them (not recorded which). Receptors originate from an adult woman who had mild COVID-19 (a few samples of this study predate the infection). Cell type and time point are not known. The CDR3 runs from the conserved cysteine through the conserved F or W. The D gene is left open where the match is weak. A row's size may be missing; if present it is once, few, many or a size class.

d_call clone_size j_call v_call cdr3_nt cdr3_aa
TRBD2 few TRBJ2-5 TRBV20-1 TGCAGTGCTAGAGTAATAGGGCGGGGGGATCAAGAGACCCAGTACTTC CSARVIGRGDQETQYF
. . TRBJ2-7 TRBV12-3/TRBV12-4 TGTGCCAGCAGTCCTTCGGCGGGATCCTACGAGCAGTACTTC CASSPSAGSYEQYF
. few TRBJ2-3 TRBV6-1 TGTGCCAGCAGTGAAGGAACCACAGATACGCAGTATTTT CASSEGTTDTQYF
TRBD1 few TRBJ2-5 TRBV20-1 TGCAGTGCACCACCCTGGACAGGGTTCGAGACCCAGTACTTC CSAPPWTGFETQYF
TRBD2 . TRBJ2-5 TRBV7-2 TGTGCCAGCAGCTCAGTAGCGGGAGTCGTGGAGACCCAGTACTTC CASSSVAGVVETQYF
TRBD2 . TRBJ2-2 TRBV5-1 TGCGCCAGCAGCCCACCAGCGGGAGGGGCGAACACCGGGGAGCTGTTTTTT CASSPPAGGANTGELFF
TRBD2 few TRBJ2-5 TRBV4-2 TGTGCCAGCAGCCAAGAACAGCAGACTAGCGGGGAGACCCAGTACTTC CASSQEQQTSGETQYF
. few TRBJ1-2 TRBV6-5 TGTGCCAGCTCTCGGCCAGGGTTTAACTATGGCTACACCTTC CASSRPGFNYGYTF
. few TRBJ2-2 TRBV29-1 TGCAGCGTTCGAAAGGGGACAAACACCGGGGAGCTGTTTTTT CSVRKGTNTGELFF
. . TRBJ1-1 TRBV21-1 TGTGCCAGCAGCAGGTCCGAGACAGACATGAACACTGAAGCTTTCTTT CASSRSETDMNTEAFF
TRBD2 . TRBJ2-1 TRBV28 TGTGCCAGCACCCGACTAGCGGGAGTCTATGAGCAGTTCTTC CASTRLAGVYEQFF
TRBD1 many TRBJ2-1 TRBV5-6 TGTGCCAGCAGCTCGATACAGGGGGCATCCTACAATGAGCAGTTCTTC CASSSIQGASYNEQFF
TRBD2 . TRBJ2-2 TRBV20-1 TGCAGTGCTAGTACTAGCGGGAACACCGGGGAGCTGTTTTTT CSASTSGNTGELFF
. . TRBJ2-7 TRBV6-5 TGTGCCAGCAGCCTAAAATATGCGACAGAAACCTACGAGCAGTACTTC CASSLKYATETYEQYF
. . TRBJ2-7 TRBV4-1 TGCGCCAGCAGCCAAGAGGGCAACTCCTACGAGCAGTACTTC CASSQEGNSYEQYF
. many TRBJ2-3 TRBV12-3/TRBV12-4 TGTGCCAGCAGCCCAAGGCCGGAGCGCACAGATACGCAGTATTTT CASSPRPERTDTQYF
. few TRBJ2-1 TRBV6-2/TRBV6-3 TGTGCCAGCAGTTCCACCGGTGAGCAGTTCTTC CASSSTGEQFF
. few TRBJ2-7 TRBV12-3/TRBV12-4 TGTGCCAGCAGTTCCATTGGTACAAGTTACGAGCAGTACTTC CASSSIGTSYEQYF
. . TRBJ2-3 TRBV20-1 TGCAGTGCTAGGGGGGGCACAGATACGCAGTATTTT CSARGGTDTQYF
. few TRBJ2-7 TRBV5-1 TGCGCCAGCAGCTTGAACGGCGGGCCTTCCTACGAGCAGTACTTC CASSLNGGPSYEQYF
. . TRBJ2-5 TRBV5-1 TGCGCCAGCAGCCTGACCTCTATTTACCAAGAGACCCAGTACTTC CASSLTSIYQETQYF
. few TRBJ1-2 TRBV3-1 TGTGCCAGCAGCCACGGGACAAGTGGCTACACCTTC CASSHGTSGYTF
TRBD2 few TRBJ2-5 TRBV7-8 TGTGCCAGCAGCTTATCTAGCGGGAGGATGGAGACCCAGTACTTC CASSLSSGRMETQYF
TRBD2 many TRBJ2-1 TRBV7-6 TGTGCCAGCAGCCTGGGACTAGCGGGCGACTCCTACAATGAGCAGTTCTTC CASSLGLAGDSYNEQFF
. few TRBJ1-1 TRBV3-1 TGTGCCAGCAGCCAAGTTTCGAGGACTGAAGCTTTCTTT CASSQVSRTEAFF
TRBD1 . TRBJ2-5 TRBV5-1 TGCGCCAGCAGCTTGGACGGGACAGGGGCAGAGACCCAGTACTTC CASSLDGTGAETQYF
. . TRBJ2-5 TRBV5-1 TGCGCCAGCAGCCAAACAGGCTCCAAAGAGACCCAGTACTTC CASSQTGSKETQYF
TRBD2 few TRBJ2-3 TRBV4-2 TGTGCCAGCAGCCAAGTAAAAGCGGGAGGGTCCACAGATACGCAGTATTTT CASSQVKAGGSTDTQYF
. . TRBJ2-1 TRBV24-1 TGTGCCACCAGTGATCGGGGACACACCTACAATGAGCAGTTCTTC CATSDRGHTYNEQFF
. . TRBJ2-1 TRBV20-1 TGCAGTGCTACCCGCCTAGCGAACTCCTACAATGAGCAGTTCTTC CSATRLANSYNEQFF
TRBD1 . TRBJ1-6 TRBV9 TGTGCCAGCACGCGGGACAGGATGAATTCACCCCTCCACTTT CASTRDRMNSPLHF
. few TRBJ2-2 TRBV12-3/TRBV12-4 TGTGCCAGCAGTGTCACCGGGGAGCTGTTTTTT CASSVTGELFF
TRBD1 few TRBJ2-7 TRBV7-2 TGTGCCAGCAGCTTATGGGGGACAGGGAACGAGCAGTACTTC CASSLWGTGNEQYF
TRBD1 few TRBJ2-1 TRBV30 TGTGCCTGGAAACCGGGACAGGCCGCCTCCCGCTCCTACAATGAGCAGTTCTTC CAWKPGQAASRSYNEQFF
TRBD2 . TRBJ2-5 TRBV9 TGTGCCAGCAGCGTAGGACTAGCGGGAGTAGAGACCCAGTACTTC CASSVGLAGVETQYF
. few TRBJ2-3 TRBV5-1 TGCGCCAGCAGGACGGGAGGACAGATCACAGATACGCAGTATTTT CASRTGGQITDTQYF
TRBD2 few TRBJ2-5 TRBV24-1 TGTGCCACCAGTGATCGGACTAGCGGGGGGAAGACCCAGTACTTC CATSDRTSGGKTQYF
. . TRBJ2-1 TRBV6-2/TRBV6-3 TGTGCCAGCACCACCCGGGGCAGGCCAACCCCTGAGCAGTTCTTC CASTTRGRPTPEQFF
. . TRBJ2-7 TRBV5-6 TGTGCCAGCAGATTGGTACACGGAACCTACGAGCAGTACTTC CASRLVHGTYEQYF
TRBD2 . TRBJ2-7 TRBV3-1 TGTGCCAGCAGCCAAGGCGGGGGGCTGGTCGAGCAGTACTTC CASSQGGGLVEQYF
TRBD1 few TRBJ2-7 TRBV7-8 TGTGCCAGCAGCCAAGCCGGGACAGGCGGCGAGCAGTACTTC CASSQAGTGGEQYF
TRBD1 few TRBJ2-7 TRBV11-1 TGTGCCAGCAGTGGTCGCGGACAGGGATTCTACGAGCAGTACTTC CASSGRGQGFYEQYF
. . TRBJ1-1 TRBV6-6 TGTGCCAGCAGCGACATCACTGAAGCTTTCTTT CASSDITEAFF
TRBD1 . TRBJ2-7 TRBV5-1 TGCGCCAGCAGCTTGGCCGAAGGGACAGGGACCTACGAGCAGTACTTC CASSLAEGTGTYEQYF
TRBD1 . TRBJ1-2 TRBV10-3 TGTGCCATCAGTGGGGACAGGGTTGTCGGTGATGGCTACACCTTC CAISGDRVVGDGYTF
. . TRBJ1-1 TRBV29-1 TGCAGCGTTGAAAACCCGTATCCGGCAGGGTCGAACACTGAAGCTTTCTTT CSVENPYPAGSNTEAFF
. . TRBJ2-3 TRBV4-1 TGCGCCAGCAGTCTAACTAACCCTAGCACAGATACGCAGTATTTT CASSLTNPSTDTQYF
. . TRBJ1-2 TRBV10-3 TGTGCCATCAGTCAGTCAGCTAACTATGGCTACACCTTC CAISQSANYGYTF